This T cell receptor beta chain comes out of a study of response to subunit inactivated influenza vaccine (dated by TCRdb to 2016 to 2019). At the level of the whole study: To follow how T cells responded to a trivalent subunit inactivated influenza vaccine, the researchers relied on deep quantitative profiling of the T cell receptor repertoire. On the study overall, not on this receptor specifically: The authors suggested that each seasonal influenza vaccination may recruit only a limited number of new T cells.

This clonotype has ten or more counts. What this receptor recognizes is not known. One base away there is no much larger clone; base qualities are not given. The CDR3 goes from the cysteine to the phenylalanine over 17 residues. Solely the CDR3 DNA is kept, with 51 bases framed from the first base. Deletion took 0 bases off V and 1 base off J, with a span of 16 bases between the germline ends. The germline V gene (reference sequence) sets CDR1 to DFQATT and CDR2 to SNEGSKA. Receptors were amplified or captured by RT-PCR. Sequenced using an Illumina HiSeq 2500. In TCRdb, the public reads were trimmed at Q25 with fastp and aligned with MiXCR, with productive beta chains retained. Records with the same CDR3 protein are collapsed into one entry carrying the most frequent genes and DNA. The sample table lists around 200,000 distinct CDR3 sequences, 9.2% of them with a count of one. The ten most abundant clones make up 11% of the sample.

This sequence originates from a man aged 50 to 59 who received an inactivated influenza vaccine. Donor details come from another sample of the same person, matched by shared clones. The sample in question was non-naive T cells sorted from PBMCs, obtained on the day of vaccination. The cell subset or site label for this specimen denotes: memory T cell fraction. Recombination connected TRBV20-1 to TRBJ2-1; matching of 6 bases hints at TRBD1 as the D gene. The bases read TGCAGTGCTAGAGATCCTGGGACAACAGGTTCCTACAATGAGCAGTTCTTC. Translated, it gives CSARDPGTTGSYNEQFF.